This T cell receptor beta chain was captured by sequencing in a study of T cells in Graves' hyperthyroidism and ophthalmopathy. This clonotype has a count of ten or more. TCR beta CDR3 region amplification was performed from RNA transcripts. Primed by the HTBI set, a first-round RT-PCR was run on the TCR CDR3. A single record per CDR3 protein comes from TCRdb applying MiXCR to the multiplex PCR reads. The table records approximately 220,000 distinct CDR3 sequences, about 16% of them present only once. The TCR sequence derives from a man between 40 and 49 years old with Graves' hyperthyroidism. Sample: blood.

Here the CDR3 reads CAWSQPGTAYEQYF. CDR3 DNA: TGTGCCTGGAGTCAGCCAGGGACAGCCTACGAGCAGTACTTC. V is TRBV30 and J is TRBJ2-7; 7 bases agree with TRBD1. The germline gives CDR1 GTSNPN, CDR2 SVGIG (reference sequence). The V and J ends lost 2 bases and 2 bases, in that order; junction bases with no gene match: 6. This CDR3 comprises 14 residues.